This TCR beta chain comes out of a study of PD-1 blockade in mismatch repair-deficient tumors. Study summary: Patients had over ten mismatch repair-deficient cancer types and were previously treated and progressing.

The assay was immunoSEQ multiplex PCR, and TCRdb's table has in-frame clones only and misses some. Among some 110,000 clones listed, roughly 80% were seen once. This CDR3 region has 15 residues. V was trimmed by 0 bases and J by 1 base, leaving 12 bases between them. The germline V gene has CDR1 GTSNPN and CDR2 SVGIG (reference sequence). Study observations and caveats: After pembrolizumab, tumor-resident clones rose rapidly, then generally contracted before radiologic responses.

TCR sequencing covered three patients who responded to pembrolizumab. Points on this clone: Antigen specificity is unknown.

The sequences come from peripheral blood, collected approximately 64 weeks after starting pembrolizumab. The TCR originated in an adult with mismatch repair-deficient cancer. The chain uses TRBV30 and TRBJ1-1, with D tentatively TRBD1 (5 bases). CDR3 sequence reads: CAWSVKGPGNTEAFF. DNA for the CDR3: TGTGCCTGGAGTGTCAAGGGGCCCGGGAACACTGAAGCTTTCTTT.